These 26 T cell receptor beta chains were all obtained from the same sample, sequenced in a study of regulatory T cells in long-lasting Graves disease. TCR beta libraries were built with iRepertoire HTBI primers and Arm-PCR of CDR3 regions. TCRdb re-called the multiplex PCR reads with MiXCR, one entry per CDR3 protein. The sample gives some 250,000 distinct CDR3 sequences, about 18% of which show up once; around 15% is in the top ten. Time point denoted: newly diagnosed GD, antithyroid drugs for less than 3 months. The TCR library was made from RNA that had been extracted from PBMCs in TRIzol. Separately, the same data were catalogued under a study of T cells in Graves' hyperthyroidism and ophthalmopathy.

The material was peripheral blood mononuclear cells (PBMCs), obtained at new diagnosis, from a patient treated with antithyroid drugs. Source of these receptors: a woman in her twenties or thirties with Graves disease.

With respect to this clonotype: A much larger clonotype is one base distant, so this may be a read error. Here the CDR3 omits its conserved ending phenylalanine or tryptophan, so a read error is the likely source. The CDR3 is CASSFSRGTGANVLTV. As DNA, the CDR3 is TGTGCCAGCAGCTTTAGCAGGGGGACTGGGGCCAACGTCCTGACTGTC. This chain uses TRBV7-6 with TRBJ2-6; the match to TRBD1 covers 7 bases. V lost 3 bases and J lost 2; bases outside the gene matches: 4. This CDR3 is built from 16 residues. In germline, CDR1 is SGHVS, CDR2 FNYEAQ.

This clonotype was recorded at least ten times. One end of the junction fails to match germline, which may point to a read error. This chain links TRBV5-1 with TRBJ1-2, with TRBD1 matching 7 bases. The CDR3 has 12 amino acids. Germline CDR1 SGHRS, CDR2 YFSETQ. CDR3 sequence (DNA): TGTGCCAGCAGCTTACGACAGGGTGGCTACACCTTC. Encoded protein: CASSLRQGGYTF.

This clonotype has at least ten counts. The genes are TRBV3-1 and TRBJ1-6; D is unclear. The CDR3 sequence is 15 residues long. Germline V gene data show CDR1 as LGHDT and CDR2 as YNNKEL (reference sequence). The germline V and J ends were trimmed by 1 base and 7 bases, with 11 bases remaining between them. The chain's CDR3 is CASSQADHGNSPLHF. CDR3 DNA sequence: TGTGCCAGCAGCCAAGCTGACCATGGGAATTCACCCCTCCACTTT.

The gene calls are TRBV7-9 and TRBJ2-7; a weak D match, TRBD2 (5 bases). V shed 7 bases and J shed 4 bases, with 14 bases lying between them. The CDR3 consists of 13 residues. From germline, CDR1 is SEHNR and CDR2 FQNEAQ (reference sequence). CDR3 sequence: CASTPSAGYEQYF. CDR3 sequence (DNA): TGTGCCAGCACCCCCAGCGCGGGTTACGAGCAGTACTTC.

This clonotype was detected many times. The chain combines TRBV5-5 with TRBJ1-2, with TRBD1 as a possible D gene (6 bases). CDR1 is SGHKS, CDR2 YYEKEE, per germline (reference sequence). The V end was cut by 4 bases, the J end by 4 bases, with 14 bases between. The CDR3 is 14 residues long. DNA of the CDR3: TGTGCCAGCAGCGACAACAGGGCCCTCTATGGCTACACCTTC. The encoded protein is CASSDNRALYGYTF.

A remark on this clonotype: Since a much larger clone is just one base distant, this may be a read error. The chain joins TRBV7-9 to TRBJ1-1, with no clear D. The CDR3 has 14 residues. V lost 2 bases to trimming and J lost 0 bases, with 7 bases between them. CDR1 is SEHNR, CDR2 FQNEAQ, per germline (reference sequence). For the CDR3, the DNA is TGTGCCAGCAGCTTACAGAATCTGAACACTGAAGCTTTCTTT. Translated: CASSLQNLNTEAFF.

This clonotype was seen ten or more times. The chain is built from TRBV20-1 and TRBJ1-2; D not resolved. This CDR3 is built from 12 residues. The V gene lost 6 bases and the J gene lost 7 bases, with 15 bases spanning the gap. The germline V gene encodes CDR1 DFQATT and CDR2 SNEGSKA (reference sequence). The CDR3 sequence: CSAPFQESGYTF. The CDR3 DNA reads as TGCAGTGCCCCTTTTCAGGAAAGTGGCTACACCTTC.

This clonotype was counted at least ten times. This CDR3 reads CASSPPGADTQYF. CDR3 bases: TGTGCCAGCTCACCACCAGGAGCAGATACGCAGTATTTT. This sequence joins TRBV18 and TRBJ2-3; D is ambiguous. The CDR3 spans 13 residues. With 0 bases removed from V and 4 bases from J, the gap between germline ends came to 5 bases. CDR1 is KGHSH and CDR2 is LQKENI in the germline V gene.

This clonotype was detected many times. This chain connects TRBV5-1 to TRBJ2-3; D is perhaps TRBD1 (6 bases). With 0 bases removed from V and 2 bases from J, the gap between germline ends came to 19 bases. The CDR3 spans 18 residues. In germline, CDR1 is SGHRS, CDR2 YFSETQ. Here the CDR3 reads CASSLEAGAPPDTDTQYF. The CDR3 DNA reads TGCGCCAGCAGCTTGGAGGCAGGGGCTCCGCCCGACACAGATACGCAGTATTTT.

The table lists this clonotype with many counts. The genes are TRBV7-2 and TRBJ2-2; either TRBD1 or TRBD2 may supply D (5 bases each). Trimming cost V 5 bases and J 4 bases, with 17 bases left between them. Germline CDR1 reads SGHTA; CDR2 reads FQGNSA. The CDR3 covers 16 residues. In DNA form, the CDR3 reads TGTGCCAGCAGCCACGCTACGGGACCAAGCACCGGGGAGCTGTTTTTT. Its translation is CASSHATGPSTGELFF. The full variable domain, with the rest looked up from reference TRBV7-2 and TRBJ2-2, is GAGVSQSPSNKVTEKGKDVELRCDPISGHTALYWYRQSLGQGLEFLIYFQGNSAPDKSGLPSDRFSAERTGGSVSTLTIQRTQQEDSAVYLCASSHATGPSTGELFFGEGSRLTVL.

The chain joins TRBV5-1 to TRBJ1-1, with TRBD1 as a possible D gene (5 bases). CDR1 is SGHRS, CDR2 YFSETQ, per germline. CDR3 size: 14 residues. V dropped 0 bases and J dropped 3 bases, with 9 bases sitting between them. The CDR3 region has the DNA TGCGCCAGCAGCTTGGGGGGGGTGTACACTGAAGCTTTCTTT. Its protein is CASSLGGVYTEAFF.

The genes are TRBV6-1 and TRBJ1-1; no firm D call. The CDR3 extends over 11 amino acids. Germline V gives CDR1 MNHNS, CDR2 SASEGT. Trimming took off 6 bases at V and 10 bases at J, with 12 bases between the two ends. The CDR3 DNA follows: TGTGCCAGCAGCGCAGGAGGCCCAGCTTTCTTT. It specifies CASSAGGPAFF.

This clonotype was observed many times. The chain joins TRBV7-9 to TRBJ2-7; possibly TRBD1 for D (6 bases). The CDR3 contains 12 residues. Germline V gene data show CDR1 as SEHNR and CDR2 as FQNEAQ (reference sequence). The V end was cut by 7 bases, the J end by 5 bases, with 12 bases between. The CDR3 DNA follows: TGTGCCAGCACCGCAGGACAGAACGAGCAGTACTTC. Its translation is CASTAGQNEQYF.

Comments on this clonotype: The DNA is omitted, as the CDR3 cannot be located on it reliably, and the CDR3 follows TCRdb's listing. The chain's CDR3 is CASSFYICSADTGYGYTF. This chain uses TRBV7-9 with TRBJ1-2. Germline loops: CDR1 SEHNR, CDR2 FQNEAQ (reference sequence). The CDR3 length equals 18 residues, ends included.

This clonotype was counted at least ten times. One end of the junction does not line up with germline, which may come from a read error. The chain has TRBV7-9 and TRBJ2-5; tentatively, D is TRBD2 (5 bases). In germline, CDR1 is SEHNR, CDR2 FQNEAQ (reference sequence). This CDR3 contains 14 residues. DNA for the CDR3: TGCGCCAGCAGCCAAGTGGGTACGGGGGAGACCCAGTACTTC. The encoded protein is CASSQVGTGETQYF.

As for this clonotype: This may be a read error: a much more frequent sequence differs by one nucleotide. The CDR3 does not end in the conserved phenylalanine or tryptophan, so this is likely a read error. J is TRBJ2-7 and V is TRBV20-1, with D unresolved. V gave up 3 bases and J gave up 2 bases, with 17 bases separating them. The germline gives CDR1 DFQATT, CDR2 SNEGSKA (reference sequence). This CDR3 has 15 residues. CDR3 nucleotide sequence: TGCAGTGCTAGTAAGTCTGGTAGACGACCCTACGAGCAGTACCTC. It is translated as CSASKSGRRPYEQYL.

V and J are TRBV7-2 and TRBJ2-7, with 12 bases matching TRBD2. The CDR3 loop spans 14 amino acids. The germline gives CDR1 SGHTA, CDR2 FQGNSA. Trimming at V came to 6 bases and at J to 7 bases, leaving 7 bases not matched to a gene. CDR3: CASRASGGAGEQYF. The CDR3, as DNA: TGTGCCAGCAGGGCTAGCGGGGGGGCCGGGGAGCAGTACTTC.

In its sample, this clonotype was seen many times. The V and J genes are TRBV5-1 and TRBJ1-1, with D possibly being TRBD1 (6 bases). Germline CDR1 reads SGHRS; CDR2 reads YFSETQ. Trimming took off 2 bases at V and 3 bases at J, with 11 bases between the two ends. This CDR3 contains 14 residues. Here the CDR3 DNA reads TGCGCCAGCAGCTTCGAGGGGGTTGACACTGAAGCTTTCTTT. Residues: CASSFEGVDTEAFF. Using reference TRBV5-1 and TRBJ1-1 for the parts outside the CDR3, the full variable domain is KAGVTQTPRYLIKTRGQQVTLSCSPISGHRSVSWYQQTPGQGLQFLFEYFSETQRNKGNFPGRFSGRQFSNSRSEMNVSTLELGDSALYLCASSFEGVDTEAFFGQGTRLTVV.

This clonotype was counted many times. This sequence joins TRBV4-1 and TRBJ1-5, with 9 bases matching TRBD1. Germline trimming cut 1 base from V and 10 bases from J; bases unmatched to any gene: 8. This CDR3 is built from 15 residues. Germline values: CDR1 MGHRA, CDR2 YSYEKL. CDR3: CASSQARQGDFPQHF. The CDR3 coding sequence is TGCGCCAGCAGCCAAGCCCGACAGGGGGATTTTCCCCAGCATTTT.

This clonotype was seen many times. The rearrangement links TRBV7-9 to TRBJ1-4; D remains unclear. V was trimmed by 5 bases and J by 2 bases, leaving 6 bases between them. CDR1 is SEHNR and CDR2 is FQNEAQ in the germline V gene (reference sequence). The CDR3 has 13 residues. The CDR3 loop reads CASSRETNEKLFF. CDR3 nucleotide sequence: TGTGCCAGCAGCCGGGAGACTAATGAAAAACTGTTTTTT.

This chain links TRBV12-3 or TRBV12-4 with TRBJ1-1; 9 bases fit TRBD1. Trimming took 6 bases from V and 4 from J; bases not matched to a gene: 6. This CDR3 contains 14 residues. CDR3: CASSRGQGTTEAFF. The CDR3 region has the DNA TGTGCCAGCAGCCGGGGACAGGGTACCACTGAAGCTTTCTTT.

The chain recombines TRBV5-1 with TRBJ1-6; D is ambiguous. Germline values: CDR1 SGHRS, CDR2 YFSETQ. The V end was cut by 0 bases, the J end by 0 bases, with 16 bases between. This CDR3 contains 19 residues. CDR3 sequence: CASSLVGRGPSSYNSPLHF. The CDR3 DNA reads as TGCGCCAGCAGCTTGGTTGGCCGGGGTCCGAGCTCCTATAATTCACCCCTCCACTTT.

This clonotype was observed many times. The V and J genes are TRBV5-6 and TRBJ1-5; 8 bases are shared with TRBD1. CDR1 is SGHDT and CDR2 is YYEEEE in the germline V gene. V dropped 0 bases and J dropped 2; count of bases not matched to a gene: 10. CDR3 length equals 18 residues. The CDR3 protein is CASSLGGRTGLGNQPQHF. The CDR3 nucleotides read TGTGCCAGCAGCTTGGGGGGACGGACAGGGCTGGGCAATCAGCCCCAGCATTTT. Using reference TRBV5-6 and TRBJ1-5 for the parts outside the CDR3, the full variable domain is DAGVTQSPTHLIKTRGQQVTLRCSPKSGHDTVSWYQQALGQGPQFIFQYYEEEERQRGNFPDRFSGHQFPNYSSELNVNALLLGDSALYLCASSLGGRTGLGNQPQHFGDGTRLSIL.

This clonotype was seen a few times. V gene TRBV19 combines with J gene TRBJ2-7; D gene unclear. V was cut by 6 bases and J by 3 bases, with 12 bases left in between. CDR1 is LNHDA and CDR2 is SQIVND in the germline V gene (reference sequence). This CDR3 spans 13 amino acids. The CDR3 coding sequence is TGTGCCAGTAGCTCCGGGCTCCACTACGAGCAGTACTTC. Its translation is CASSSGLHYEQYF.

There are a few counts of this clonotype. V usage is TRBV4-1 and J usage is TRBJ1-6; 9 bases map to TRBD1. The CDR3 is 17 residues long. J was trimmed by 4 bases and V by 2 bases; bases with no gene match: 6. The germline V gene encodes CDR1 MGHRA and CDR2 YSYEKL. The CDR3 DNA sequence: TGCGCCAGCAGCCAACCGGGACAGGGAACATATAATTCACCCCTCCACTTT. Translation gives CASSQPGQGTYNSPLHF.

This clonotype was seen only a few times. The chain links TRBV6-5 to TRBJ2-7; TRBD2 agrees at 12 bases. From germline, CDR1 is MNHEY and CDR2 SVGAGI. The CDR3 runs 17 residues. Trimming removed 2 bases from V and 2 bases from J; junction bases left unmatched: 7. The CDR3 loop is CASSYGTSGRRTYEQYF. Written as DNA, the CDR3 is TGTGCCAGCAGTTACGGGACTAGCGGGCGACGAACCTACGAGCAGTACTTC.